Listed here are 8 T cell receptor beta chains from one sample, sequenced in a study of cytomegalovirus exposure and HLA in healthy donors. PCR amplification relied on 60 Vbeta primers (plus 13 Jbeta primers). Profiling relied on immunoSEQ multiplex PCR, and the TCRdb table lists in-frame clones only, not all of them. The data contain 100,000 to 150,000 clones, 80% of them seen just once; the ten biggest clones take up about 4%. Sequencing was carried out using PBMCs. Receptor source: a woman aged 40 to 50 in good health and CMV-seronegative.

The chain recombines TRBV5-1 with TRBJ1-6; TRBD1 is a possible D gene (5 bases). The CDR3 contains 13 residues. Deletions cut 3 bases from V and 8 bases from J, with 9 bases between. The germline V gene has CDR1 SGHRS and CDR2 YFSETQ. The CDR3 sequence: CASSYGGDSPLHF. The CDR3 DNA follows: TGCGCCAGCAGCTACGGAGGGGATTCACCCCTCCACTTT.

This sequence joins TRBV9 and TRBJ2-3, with TRBD2 matching 10 bases. Looked up from germline, CDR1 is SGDLS and CDR2 is YYNGEE. The CDR3 runs to 16 residues. Unmatched junction bases numbered 3, after V lost 0 bases and J lost 2 bases. CDR3 sequence reads: CASSVVAGGFTDTQYF. CDR3 nucleotide sequence: TGTGCCAGCAGCGTAGTAGCGGGGGGATTCACAGATACGCAGTATTTT. The full variable domain, completed using reference TRBV9 and TRBJ2-3, is DSGVTQTPKHLITATGQRVTLRCSPRSGDLSVYWYQQSLDQGLQFLIQYYNGEERAKGNILERFSAQQFPDLHSELNLSSLELGDSALYFCASSVVAGGFTDTQYFGPGTRLTVL.

V and J are TRBV19 and TRBJ1-5; TRBD1 might be the D (5 bases). Trimming took 3 bases from V and 0 from J, leaving 12 bases between them. The CDR3 extends over 16 amino acids. CDR1 LNHDA and CDR2 SQIVND come from the germline V gene (reference sequence). The CDR3 coding sequence is TGTGCCAGTAGTATTGGTCCAGGGTCTAGCAATCAGCCCCAGCATTTT. It is translated as CASSIGPGSSNQPQHF.

The CDR3 loop reads CASSPREGPPPYEQYF. CDR3 nucleotides: TGTGCCAGCAGTCCCCGGGAGGGCCCGCCGCCCTACGAGCAGTACTTC. The J gene is TRBJ2-7, the V gene TRBV27; 8 nucleotides agree with TRBD2. J was trimmed by 2 bases and V by 5 bases; bases with no gene match: 11. There are 16 residues in the CDR3. The germline gives CDR1 MNHEY, CDR2 SMNVEV (reference sequence).

The chain carries TRBV6-6 and TRBJ2-4, with D possibly being TRBD2 (5 bases). Germline V gene data show CDR1 as MNHNY and CDR2 as SVGAGI (reference sequence). This CDR3 has 11 residues. V was cut by 4 bases and J by 7 bases, with 5 bases left in between. Here the CDR3 DNA reads TGTGCCAGCAGTTCGGGGAACATTCAGTACTTC. Translation: CASSSGNIQYF.

The V call is TRBV5-6, the J call TRBJ2-3; D perhaps matches TRBD2 (5 bases). Germline loops: CDR1 SGHDT, CDR2 YYEEEE. V lost 0 bases to trimming and J lost 0 bases, with 11 bases between them. This CDR3 is 16 amino acids long. DNA of the CDR3: TGTGCCAGCAGCTTGGCCTCTAGCCGAAGCACAGATACGCAGTATTTT. Translation: CASSLASSRSTDTQYF.

This clone has only a few counts. The rearrangement uses TRBV4-3 and TRBJ1-4, with 7 bases identical to TRBD1. V gave up 0 bases and J gave up 7 bases; unmatched junction bases: 14. Germline V gene sequence: CDR1 LGHNA, CDR2 YSLEER. The CDR3 is 18 residues long. The CDR3 nucleotides are TGCGCCAGCAGCCAAGAATTTCGGGCCAACAGGGGAGGTGAAAAACTGTTTTTT. Translated, it gives CASSQEFRANRGGEKLFF.

The chain links TRBV21-1 to TRBJ1-3. TRBV21-1 is tagged as a pseudogene. The CDR3 covers 17 residues. This CDR3 is CASSPRFRGDSGNTIYF. The CDR3 region has the DNA TGTGCCAGCAGCCCCCGGTTTCGGGGGGACTCTGGAAACACCATATATTTT.